This T cell receptor (beta chain) stems from a study of cytomegalovirus exposure and HLA in healthy donors. V shed 2 bases and J shed 7 bases, with 20 bases lying between them. The CDR3 spans 17 residues. From germline, CDR1 is MNHNS and CDR2 SASEGT. A multiplex PCR was run with 60 Vbeta primers and 13 Jbeta primers. Clones were read by immunoSEQ multiplex PCR, and TCRdb kept only the in-frame ones, dropping some. The sample includes about 97,000 clones, over 75% of them seen just once. By frequency in the sample, this clone is medium-sized. What it recognizes is unknown. Study-wide points: Rare sequences made up most TCRs, while some public TCRs were found in many donors.

Sequences were obtained from PBMCs. The genes are TRBV6-1 and TRBJ2-2, with D possibly TRBD2 on 5 matching bases. The TCR sequence derives from a man aged 40-49 years in good health and CMV-seropositive. The CDR3 bases are TGTGCCAGCAGTGAAAGTGACGGGATAGAGGCGTTCGGGGAGCTGTTTTTT. Translated: CASSESDGIEAFGELFF.